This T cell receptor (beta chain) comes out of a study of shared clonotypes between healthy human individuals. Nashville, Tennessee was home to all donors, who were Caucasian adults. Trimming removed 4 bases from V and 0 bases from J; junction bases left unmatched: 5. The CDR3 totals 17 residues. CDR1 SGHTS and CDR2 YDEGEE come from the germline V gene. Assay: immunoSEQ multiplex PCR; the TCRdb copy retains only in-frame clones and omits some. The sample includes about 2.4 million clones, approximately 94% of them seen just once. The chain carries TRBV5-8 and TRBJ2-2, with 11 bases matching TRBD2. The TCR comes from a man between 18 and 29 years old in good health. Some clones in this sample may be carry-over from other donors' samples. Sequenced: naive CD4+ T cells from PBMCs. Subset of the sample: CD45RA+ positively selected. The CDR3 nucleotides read TGTGCCAGCAGCCCTCGACTAGCGGGATCGAACACCGGGGAGCTGTTTTTT. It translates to CASSPRLAGSNTGELFF.